These T cell receptor beta chains were read from a single sample in a study of identical twins. One entry per CDR3 protein, called by TCRdb with MiXCR from the 5' RACE reads. This table has 400,000 to 600,000 distinct CDR3 sequences, 20% to 25% appearing once. This sample also belongs to another study, concerning yellow fever vaccine responses in identical twins.

The sequenced sample consisted of CD4+ T cells sorted from blood. The receptors here all came from a young woman in good health. Both conserved end residues are part of each CDR3. A D gene is named only where the DNA matches it firmly. Size tells how often a clone was seen (once, few, many) or the class of an expanded clone, and some rows leave it out.

TRBJ2-3 | TRBV7-9 | NA | NA | CASEVPTTQYF | TGTGCCAGCGAGGTCCCGACTACGCAGTATTTT
TRBJ2-3 | TRBV7-9 | NA | few | CASSARPSTDTQYF | TGTGCCAGCAGCGCCCGACCAAGCACAGATACGCAGTATTTT
TRBJ2-2 | TRBV7-9 | NA | few | CASSSPIAGSTGELFF | TGTGCCAGCAGCTCCCCAATTGCGGGTTCCACCGGGGAGCTGTTTTTT
TRBJ1-4 | TRBV20-1 | NA | NA | CSARDSQGNEKLFF | TGCAGTGCTAGAGACAGTCAGGGGAATGAAAAACTGTTTTTT
TRBJ1-6 | TRBV5-1 | NA | NA | CASSSGHLNSPLHF | TGCGCCAGCAGCTCAGGACACCTTAATTCACCCCTCCACTTT
TRBJ2-5 | TRBV10-3 | NA | few | CAISEREEGTQYF | TGTGCCATCAGTGAAAGGGAGGAAGGGACCCAGTACTTC
TRBJ2-3 | TRBV5-1 | NA | few | CASSFGTSTDTQYF | TGCGCCAGCAGCTTCGGGACAAGCACAGATACGCAGTATTTT
TRBJ2-1 | TRBV28 | TRBD2 | few | CASSALTSGGPSNEQFF | TGTGCCAGCAGTGCCTTGACTAGCGGGGGCCCATCCAATGAGCAGTTCTTC
TRBJ2-2 | TRBV5-1 | NA | NA | CASSRESQDRPSTGELFF | TGCGCCAGCAGCAGAGAATCGCAGGACAGACCCTCCACCGGGGAGCTGTTTTTT
TRBJ1-1 | TRBV12-3/TRBV12-4 | NA | NA | CASSFKEEYTEAFF | TGTGCCAGCAGTTTTAAGGAAGAGTACACTGAAGCTTTCTTT
TRBJ2-1 | TRBV10-2 | TRBD1 | few | CASRRGDSAHEQFF | TGCGCCAGCAGACGAGGGGACAGTGCCCATGAGCAGTTCTTC
TRBJ2-1 | TRBV3-1 | NA | few | CASSQQSSEQFF | TGTGCCAGCAGCCAGCAGTCGTCTGAGCAGTTCTTC
TRBJ2-2 | TRBV29-1 | NA | few | CSVSSDGATGELFF | TGCAGCGTGTCCTCGGACGGGGCCACCGGGGAGCTGTTTTTT
TRBJ2-1 | TRBV7-8 | NA | few | CASTPRAGRLNEQFF | TGTGCCAGCACCCCTCGGGCAGGGAGGTTAAATGAGCAGTTCTTC
TRBJ2-2 | TRBV15 | NA | few | CATSRDATSRNTGELFF | TGTGCCACCAGCAGAGATGCCACTAGCAGGAACACCGGGGAGCTGTTTTTT